This is a list of T cell receptor beta chains from one sample in a study of T cell repertoires in cytomegalovirus infection. MiXCR, run by TCRdb on the reads, gives a single entry per CDR3 protein. Among approximately 400,000 distinct CDR3 sequences listed, approximately 31% were seen once. Sample: PBMCs. These receptors were collected from a human donor in good health (CMV status not recorded). Some clones in this sample may be carry-over from other donors' samples. The CDR3 runs from the conserved cysteine through the conserved F or W. Each record gives: clone size, D gene, V gene, J gene, CDR3 DNA, CDR3 protein. A D gene is named only where the DNA matches it firmly. Clone size is shown for a subset of rows, as once, few, many or a class of expanded clone.

many,.,TRBV6-1,TRBJ2-5,TGTGCCAGCAGCGTAGTGACCCAGTACTTC,CASSVVTQYF
many,TRBD2,TRBV6-2/TRBV6-3,TRBJ2-1,TGTGCCAGCAGTAGACTACGACTAGCGGGGATTGTCAATGAGCAGTTCTTC,CASSRLRLAGIVNEQFF
.,.,TRBV7-2,TRBJ2-1,TGTGCCAGCAGCTTAGAAGCGCCACTGTACTACAATGAGCAGTTCTTC,CASSLEAPLYYNEQFF
many,.,TRBV7-9,TRBJ1-2,TGTGCCAGCAGATCAACGGGACGGGGAGGCTACACCTTC,CASRSTGRGGYTF
few,TRBD1,TRBV4-2,TRBJ1-4,TGTGCCAGCAGCCAAGACTCAGGGACAGGGGGCCGGACTAATGAAAAACTGTTTTTT,CASSQDSGTGGRTNEKLFF
few,TRBD1,TRBV28,TRBJ2-1,TGTGCCAGCAGTCCGCGGACAGGGCATGGCTCCTACAATGAGCAGTTCTTC,CASSPRTGHGSYNEQFF
.,.,TRBV20-1,TRBJ1-2,TGCAGTGCTAGAGATAGACGGGGCAACCATGGCTACACCTTC,CSARDRRGNHGYTF
.,.,TRBV11-1,TRBJ2-1,TGTGCCAGCAGCCCAGGTGTAGTGTGGGGGACCTACAATGAGCAGTTCTTC,CASSPGVVWGTYNEQFF
many,TRBD1,TRBV7-9,TRBJ2-5,TGTGCCAGCAGCCGGGGACAGGGGGCGCGGGAGACCCAGTACTTC,CASSRGQGARETQYF
few,.,TRBV6-6,TRBJ1-5,TGTGCCAGCAGTTTCAACGGGGGTGGCAATCAGCCCCAGCATTTT,CASSFNGGGNQPQHF
.,.,TRBV5-5,TRBJ1-4,TGTGCCAGCAGCAAAAACTCAGGGGCTTTGAATGAAAAACTGTTTTTT,CASSKNSGALNEKLFF
.,TRBD2,TRBV20-1,TRBJ2-2,TGCAGTGCTAGAAGGCTAGCGGGGGGGCTAAACACCGGGGAGCTGTTTTTT,CSARRLAGGLNTGELFF
.,TRBD2,TRBV6-1,TRBJ2-3,TGTGCCAGCAGTGCGGGACTAGCGGGGGGCTACACAGATACGCAGTATTTT,CASSAGLAGGYTDTQYF
.,.,TRBV2,TRBJ2-5,TGTGCCAGCAGTTCTACGGCAGGGAAAGAGACCCAGTACTTC,CASSSTAGKETQYF
.,.,TRBV6-6,TRBJ1-2,TGTGCCAGCAGTTACTCGGGTAGGGGTCACCGGGATGACTATGGCTACACCTTC,CASSYSGRGHRDDYGYTF
few,.,TRBV4-2,TRBJ1-1,TGTGCCAGCAGCCAAGAGAAGGTCAGGCACACTGAAGCTTTCTTT,CASSQEKVRHTEAFF
many,.,TRBV12-3/TRBV12-4,TRBJ1-5,TGTGCCAGCAGTCCAAACCCAGGGAGGCAGCCCCAGCATTTT,CASSPNPGRQPQHF
.,.,TRBV5-1,TRBJ2-3,TGCGCCAGCACCGATCAAGATACGCAGTATTTT,CASTDQDTQYF
few,TRBD2,TRBV2,TRBJ2-2,TGTGCCACCGGGACTAGCGAGGTCACCGGGGAGCTGTTTTTT,CATGTSEVTGELFF
.,.,TRBV7-6,TRBJ2-1,TGTGCCAGCAGCTCGGGAGTGGGGGAGCAGTTCTTC,CASSSGVGEQFF
.,TRBD1,TRBV28,TRBJ1-5,TGTGCCAGCAGTTCTCCGACAGGGCTGGGCAGCCAGCCCCAGCATTTT,CASSSPTGLGSQPQHF
.,TRBD1,TRBV7-9,TRBJ1-4,TGTGCCAGCAGCCACGGCAGGGGACAGTCTGAAAAACTGTTTTTT,CASSHGRGQSEKLFF
.,.,TRBV6-5,TRBJ1-4,TGTGCCAGCAGTTACGTCCCAACTAATGAAAAACTGTTTTTT,CASSYVPTNEKLFF
.,.,TRBV7-9,TRBJ2-3,TGTGCCAGCAGCCCAAAAGGGGCAGATACGCAGTATTTT,CASSPKGADTQYF
few,TRBD1,TRBV7-6,TRBJ2-1,TGTGCCAGCAGCTGGACAGGGGGCCCGAGCGATGAGCAGTTCTTC,CASSWTGGPSDEQFF
few,.,TRBV5-4,TRBJ1-2,TGTGCCAGCAGCCTGCTTGGGCAGGGTTTCAACTATGGCTACACCTTC,CASSLLGQGFNYGYTF